Shown below are 21 T cell receptor beta chains from a single sample sequenced in a study of shared clonotypes between healthy human individuals. This table comes from immunoSEQ multiplex PCR, and its TCRdb copy is limited to in-frame clones, with some not included. The sample has about 460,000 clones; about 74% are singletons. Sequencing used PBMCs. Receptors originate from a woman aged 35 to 49 in good health. Some clones in this sample may be carry-over from other donors' samples.

Worth noting for this clone: A far larger clone is a single base away, which makes a read error likely. The CDR3 end shows no conserved phenylalanine or tryptophan, and so a read error is likely. The chain couples TRBV7-9 to TRBJ2-7, with 8 bases matching TRBD1. CDR1 is SEHNR and CDR2 is FQNEAQ in the germline V gene (reference sequence). This CDR3 has 14 residues. Unmatched junction bases numbered 3, after V lost 3 bases and J lost 2 bases. The DNA for the CDR3 is TGTGCCAGCAGCTTTTACAGGGGGACCTACGAGCAGTACCTC. This encodes CASSFYRGTYEQYL.

The J gene is TRBJ2-5, the V gene TRBV28; 7 bases map to TRBD2. CDR1 and CDR2 (germline): MDHEN, SYDVKM. The ends lost 3 bases at V and 7 bases at J; junction bases unmatched: 5. This CDR3 contains 13 residues. CDR3 bases: TGTGCCAGCAGTTTCAATTCGGGAGGGACCCAGTACTTC. This gives the protein CASSFNSGGTQYF. The complete variable domain, with remaining parts taken from reference TRBV28 and TRBJ2-5, reads DVKVTQSSRYLVKRTGEKVFLECVQDMDHENMFWYRQDPGLGLRLIYFSYDVKMKEKGDIPEGYSVSREKKERFSLILESASTNQTSMYLCASSFNSGGTQYFGPGTRLLVL.

The chain has TRBV6-4 and TRBJ2-3; no clear D gene. V dropped 0 bases and J dropped 0 bases, with 16 bases sitting between them. The CDR3 is 18 amino acids. Germline values: CDR1 MRHNA, CDR2 SNTAGT. CDR3 sequence reads: CASSDSRRRTYSTDTQYF. The CDR3 nucleotides read TGTGCCAGCAGTGACTCGAGGCGACGAACCTATAGCACAGATACGCAGTATTTT.

This chain uses TRBV6-5 with TRBJ1-5; the match to TRBD1 covers 9 bases. V shed 6 bases and J 8 bases; nucleotides not matched to a gene: 8. Germline CDR1 and CDR2: MNHEY and SVGAGI. This CDR3 spans 14 amino acids. This CDR3 is CASRGRDREKPQHF. CDR3 coding DNA: TGTGCCAGCAGGGGAAGGGACAGGGAAAAGCCCCAGCATTTT.

On this clone itself: A far larger clone differs by one base, so this is likely a read error. The sample has other DNA sequences that encode this CDR3 too. The chain carries TRBV28 and TRBJ1-1; D gene uncertain. Germline lookup yields CDR1 MDHEN and CDR2 SYDVKM. The CDR3 totals 17 residues. CDR3 nucleotides: TGTGCCAGCAGTTTACTTGCTAAACGGACCTCGAACACTGAAGCTTTCTTC. This gives the protein CASSLLAKRTSNTEAFF.

This clone was detected many times. The sample holds other DNA sequences that translate to the same CDR3. V usage is TRBV27 and J usage is TRBJ2-2; the match to TRBD1 covers 8 bases. Trimming took 7 bases from V and 6 from J; bases not matched to a gene: 4. Germline V lookup: CDR1 MNHEY, CDR2 SMNVEV (reference sequence). The CDR3 is 13 amino acids. CDR3 amino acids: CASKTGESGELFF. CDR3 bases: TGTGCCAGCAAGACAGGGGAATCCGGGGAGCTGTTTTTT.

CDR3 sequence (DNA): TGTGCCAGCAGTGTTGGCGGCGGGAGCTCCTACGAGCAGTACTTC. It specifies CASSVGGGSSYEQYF. The chain has TRBV28 and TRBJ2-7; TRBD2 matches at 7 bases. CDR3 size: 15 residues. Germline CDR1 and CDR2: MDHEN and SYDVKM. V dropped 5 bases and J dropped 0; count of bases not matched to a gene: 7.

This clone was seen only a few times. The DNA of the CDR3 is TGTGCCAGTAGTATCCCGGGAGGGGGTGGCTACAATGAGCAGTTCTTC. Its protein product is CASSIPGGGGYNEQFF. The chain combines TRBV19 with TRBJ2-1, with TRBD2 matching 8 bases. J lost 3 bases, V lost 3 bases, and 7 bases had no gene match. CDR1 and CDR2 from the germline V gene are LNHDA and SQIVND (reference sequence). CDR3 length equals 16 residues.

The chain employs TRBV15 and TRBJ2-1; TRBD2 matches at 16 bases. CDR1 and CDR2 from the germline V gene are LNHNV and YYDKDF (reference sequence). Trimming took 2 bases from V and 4 from J; bases not matched to a gene: 8. The CDR3 has 19 residues. This CDR3 is CATSRRGLAGGWRYNEQFF. The CDR3 DNA sequence: TGTGCCACCAGCAGACGGGGACTAGCGGGAGGGTGGAGGTACAATGAGCAGTTCTTC.

On this clone itself: Given a much more abundant clone one base away, this may be a read error. The V call is TRBV4-2, the J call TRBJ2-3; the D is unclear. Germline V gene lookup returns CDR1 LGHNA and CDR2 YNFKEQ. The CDR3 consists of 12 residues. V was trimmed by 5 bases and J by 1 base, leaving 4 bases between them. CDR3 in DNA: TGTGCCAGCAGCTCCGGCACAGATACGCAGTATTTT. Translation gives CASSSGTDTQYF.

This clone has a single count. The chain employs TRBV10-2 and TRBJ2-7, with D perhaps assigned TRBD1 or TRBD2 (5 bases each). This CDR3 spans 13 amino acids. Germline loops: CDR1 WSHSY, CDR2 SAAADI. This CDR3 reads CALPGPTSYEQYF. The DNA of the CDR3 is TGCGCGCTCCCGGGGCCGACCTCCTACGAGCAGTACTTC.

The chain joins TRBV28 to TRBJ1-1, with D unclear. The V end was cut by 3 bases, the J end by 0 bases, with 2 bases between. The CDR3 totals 12 residues. In germline, CDR1 is MDHEN, CDR2 SYDVKM. The CDR3 sequence: CASSFLNTEAFF. The CDR3 nucleotides read TGTGCCAGCAGTTTTTTGAACACTGAAGCTTTCTTT. The whole variable domain, filled in from reference TRBV28 and TRBJ1-1, reads DVKVTQSSRYLVKRTGEKVFLECVQDMDHENMFWYRQDPGLGLRLIYFSYDVKMKEKGDIPEGYSVSREKKERFSLILESASTNQTSMYLCASSFLNTEAFFGQGTRLTVV.

This chain joins TRBV4-3 and TRBJ1-2; D possibly corresponds to TRBD1 (5 bases). With 0 bases removed from V and 5 bases from J, the gap between germline ends came to 13 bases. Germline CDR1 LGHNA, CDR2 YSLEER. This CDR3 has 15 amino acids. The CDR3 protein is CASSQDHGAKYGYTF. CDR3 bases: TGCGCCAGCAGCCAAGATCATGGGGCGAAGTATGGCTACACCTTC.

Regarding this clone: It is likely a read error: a sequence one base away is far more abundant. The same CDR3 also results from other DNA sequences found in this sample. The V gene is TRBV30, the J gene TRBJ2-3; D not certain. Trimming stripped 2 bases from V and 2 bases from J, with 5 bases between. The CDR3 is 12 amino acids. Germline CDR1 GTSNPN, CDR2 SVGIG (reference sequence). CDR3 nucleotide sequence: TGTGCCTGGAGTACAGCCACAGATACGCAGTATTTT. It codes for CAWSTATDTQYF.

V is TRBV6-6 and J is TRBJ2-5, with D maybe TRBD1 (6 bases). Per the germline V gene, CDR1 is MNHNY and CDR2 is SVGAGI (reference sequence). The CDR3 spans 16 residues. Trimming removed 6 bases from V and 2 bases from J, with 19 bases in between. For the CDR3, the DNA is TGTGCCAGCAGCGGCCGTTCCACGAGGGGGCAAGAGACCCAGTACTTC. It codes for CASSGRSTRGQETQYF.

About this clone itself: A far larger clone is just one base off, so this is likely a read error. Other DNA variants within this sample encode the same CDR3. The CDR3 DNA is TGCGCCAGCAGCGAAGGGACTGACCGTTCTAACTATGGCTACACCTTC. As protein: CASSEGTDRSNYGYTF. The chain employs TRBV10-2 and TRBJ1-2; D possibly corresponds to TRBD1 (5 bases). In germline, CDR1 is WSHSY, CDR2 SAAADI. This CDR3 contains 16 residues. The V end lost 6 bases, the J end lost 0 bases, and 17 bases lay between the germline ends.

The CDR3 bases are TGCGCCAGCAGCCAAGACCTATGGGGCTACGAGCAGTACTTC. This gives the protein CASSQDLWGYEQYF. The gene calls are TRBV4-3 and TRBJ2-7, with D unresolved. Trimming took 0 bases from V and 3 from J, leaving 9 bases between them. The V gene's germline CDR1 is LGHNA and CDR2 YSLEER. The CDR3 is 14 amino acids.

This clone occurred a few times. The chain has TRBV5-4 and TRBJ2-5; maybe TRBD1 (6 bases). Trimming removed 4 bases at V and 2 bases at J, with 9 bases between. Germline CDR1 reads SGHNT; CDR2 reads YYREEE (reference sequence). The length of the CDR3 is 13 residues. CDR3 amino acids: CASSRTVQETQYF. In DNA, the CDR3 is TGTGCCAGCAGCAGGACAGTACAAGAGACCCAGTACTTC.

The CDR3 DNA is TGCACCAGCAGCCCCGGACAGGAGGGCCCTGGAAACACCATATATTTT. Its translation: CTSSPGQEGPGNTIYF. The chain couples TRBV1 to TRBJ1-3; the table's D call of TRBD1 was not tested on the DNA. TRBV1 is recorded as a pseudogene. The CDR3 length is 16 residues.

The rearrangement joins TRBV11-2 to TRBJ2-2; 10 nucleotides align to TRBD1. Germline V gene sequence: CDR1 SGHAT, CDR2 FQNNGV. Losses at the gene ends were 5 bases for V and 3 bases for J; bases not matched to a gene: 3. The CDR3 covers 15 residues. Written as DNA, the CDR3 is TGTGCCAGCAGCCGACAGGGGGCCTACACCGGGGAGCTGTTTTTT. As protein: CASSRQGAYTGELFF.

This chain uses TRBV5-4 with TRBJ2-1, with 14 bases identical to TRBD2. The CDR3 contains 17 residues. Germline loops: CDR1 SGHNT, CDR2 YYREEE (reference sequence). V was clipped by 4 bases and J by 9 bases; unmatched bases: 12. The CDR3 nucleotides read TGTGCCAGCAGCCCACTCGGACTAGCGGGAGGAGGGGGTGAGCAGTTCTTC. Its translation is CASSPLGLAGGGGEQFF.